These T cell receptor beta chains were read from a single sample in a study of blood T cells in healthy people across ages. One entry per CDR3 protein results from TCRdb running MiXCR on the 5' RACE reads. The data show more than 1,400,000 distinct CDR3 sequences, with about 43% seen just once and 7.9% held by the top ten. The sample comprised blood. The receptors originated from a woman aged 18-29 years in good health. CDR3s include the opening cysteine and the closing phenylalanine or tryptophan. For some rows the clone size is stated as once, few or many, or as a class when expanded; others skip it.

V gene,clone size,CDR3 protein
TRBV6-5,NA,CASSYSPFSGRNNEQFF
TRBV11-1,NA,CASSAGPAGGSPLHF
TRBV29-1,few,CSVERAQGRYNEQFF
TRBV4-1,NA,CASRPEPHTDTQYF
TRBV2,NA,CASSEAPHVSSYEQYF
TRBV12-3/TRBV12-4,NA,CASSFDMGRTTDPDTQYF
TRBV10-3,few,CAISEGGQGATYNEQFF
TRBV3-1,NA,CASSQVSGSQGAQETQYF
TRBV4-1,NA,CASSQEEPGQANQPQHF
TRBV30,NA,CAWSRESEAFF
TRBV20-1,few,CSAPPRGGSSGNEQFF
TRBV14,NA,CASSQNPTASEQFF
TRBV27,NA,CASSFQGLHNEKLFF
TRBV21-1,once,CASSKVAGGLHTGELFF
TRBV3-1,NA,CASSHAGQGNGYTF
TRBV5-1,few,CASRTGTAQETQYF
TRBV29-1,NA,CSADSGSYNEQYF
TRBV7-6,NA,CASSRLVLAGGLVGNEQFF
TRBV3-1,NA,CASSQDPEGPLTGQYF
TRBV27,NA,CASSPLAAAPSYEQYF
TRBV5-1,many,CASSLGETYNEQFF
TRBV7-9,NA,CASSPRQVITGELFF
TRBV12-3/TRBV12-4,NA,CASSLDVRQGSSNTEAFF
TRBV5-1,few,CASSLGQGLFEEQFF
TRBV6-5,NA,CASSPNMRGVTEAFF
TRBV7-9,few,CASSLAGMRTDTQYF
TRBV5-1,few,CASRPSGGSRTDTQYF
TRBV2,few,CASRRQAGGTDTQYF
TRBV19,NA,CASRMTSGGYEQFF
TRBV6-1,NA,CASRKGAADTQYF
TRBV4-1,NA,CASSQDPQLHYGYTF
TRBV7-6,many,CASSLDQGGYNEQFF
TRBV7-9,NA,CATGRGPGEAFF
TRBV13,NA,CASSLLSGKITDTQYF
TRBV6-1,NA,CASKRAGGTYGYTF
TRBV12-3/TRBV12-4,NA,CASSHLGPTSGMNTDTQYF
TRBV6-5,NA,CASSYTRTAEKLFF
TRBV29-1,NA,CSVESHSGEQYF
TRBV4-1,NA,CASSQDGPTDNQPQHF
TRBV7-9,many,CASSLVGQPQHF
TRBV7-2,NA,CASSPRSVGEQFF
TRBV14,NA,CASSQFRPGMGTDTQYF
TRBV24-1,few,CATRLLPGQGSSYEQYF
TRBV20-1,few,CSANLLGTDEKLFF
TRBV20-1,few,CSARDQGRGYEQFF
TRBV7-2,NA,CASSLGRGGPETQYF
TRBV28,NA,CASSSSGLAANYEQYF
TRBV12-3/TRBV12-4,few,CASSLAPRLAGGHQLTDTQYF